This section outlines one T cell receptor beta chain sequence together with its context. Its antigen remains unidentified. The data were taken from a study of cytomegalovirus exposure and HLA in healthy donors. Study-level points and caveats: What was likely a sequencing artifact was a cluster of highly shared sequence variants. Earlier results showed most TCR beta V segments being productive about 87% or about 30% of the time. Some public TCRs appeared in many individuals, while most sequences were rare. Most CMV-associated TCR beta chains appeared HLA-restricted in a later analysis.

V lost 3 bases, J lost 0 bases, and 1 base stayed unmatched. Germline loops: CDR1 MNHEY, CDR2 SMNVEV (reference sequence). The CDR3 is made up of 14 amino acids. The PCR contained 60 Vbeta and 13 Jbeta primers. Profiled with immunoSEQ multiplex PCR; TCRdb holds only in-frame clones, not every one. There are 180,000 or so clones in the sample; less than 90% occur only once, and less than 0.35% lies in the top ten. The clonotype was recovered from a woman in her twenties or thirties in good health and CMV-seronegative. Sequenced sample: PBMCs. The rearrangement links TRBV27 to TRBJ1-2, with 7 bases lining up with TRBD1. This chain's CDR3 is CASSLTGSNYGYTF. CDR3 sequence (DNA): TGTGCCAGCAGTTTGACAGGGTCTAACTATGGCTACACCTTC.